This passage covers 2 T cell receptor beta chains from one sample sequenced in a study of blood T cell repertoires in COVID-19. The assay was immunoSEQ multiplex PCR, and TCRdb's table has in-frame clones only and misses some. Among fewer than 200,000 clones listed, 85% to 90% were seen once. The material sequenced was peripheral blood. These receptors all stem from a man aged 40-55 years with active or convalescent COVID-19.

In this sample, this clone turned up a few times. This sequence joins TRBV14 and TRBJ2-3, with 7 bases lining up with TRBD2. CDR1 and CDR2 (germline): SGHDN, FVKESK. The V and J ends lost 5 bases and 4 bases, in that order; junction bases with no gene match: 6. The CDR3 totals 14 residues. The CDR3 loop is CASSSSRGADTQYF. In DNA form, the CDR3 reads TGTGCCAGCAGCTCATCCCGGGGGGCAGATACGCAGTATTTT.

The chain is built from TRBV4-2 and TRBJ2-3, with TRBD2 matching over 11 bases. The trim removed 0 bases at V and 3 bases at J, leaving 5 bases unmatched. The CDR3 runs 17 residues. Germline V gives CDR1 LGHNA, CDR2 YNFKEQ. CDR3 region: CASSQEIAGGLTDTQYF. The CDR3 nucleotides read TGTGCCAGCAGCCAAGAGATAGCGGGGGGGCTGACAGATACGCAGTATTTT.